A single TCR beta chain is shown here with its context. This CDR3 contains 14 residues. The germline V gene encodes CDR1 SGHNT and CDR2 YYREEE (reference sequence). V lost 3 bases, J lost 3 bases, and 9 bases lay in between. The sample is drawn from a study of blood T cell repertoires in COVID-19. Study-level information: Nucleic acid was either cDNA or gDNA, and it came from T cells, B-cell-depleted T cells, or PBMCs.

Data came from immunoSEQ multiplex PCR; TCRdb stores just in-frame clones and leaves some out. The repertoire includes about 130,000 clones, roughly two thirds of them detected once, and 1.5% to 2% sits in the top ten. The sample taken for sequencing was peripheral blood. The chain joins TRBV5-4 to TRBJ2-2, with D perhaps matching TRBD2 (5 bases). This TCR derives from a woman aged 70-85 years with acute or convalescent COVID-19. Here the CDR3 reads CASSSRDHTGELFF. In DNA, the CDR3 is TGTGCCAGCAGCTCGAGGGATCACACCGGGGAGCTGTTTTTT. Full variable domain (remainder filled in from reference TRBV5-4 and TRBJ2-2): ETGVTQSPTHLIKTRGQQVTLRCSSQSGHNTVSWYQQALGQGPQFIFQYYREEENGRGNFPPRFSGLQFPNYSSELNVNALELDDSALYLCASSSRDHTGELFFGEGSRLTVL.